These 23 T cell receptor beta chains share one sample of origin, sequenced in a study of cytotoxic CD8 clonotypes in ibrutinib-treated CLL. Using immunoSEQ multiplex PCR, the repertoire was profiled, and TCRdb retains in-frame clones only, with some absent. The table lists tens of thousands of clones, 49% of them singletons. This specimen consisted of PBMCs, obtained before ibrutinib treatment. The receptor source for this set is a human donor with chronic lymphocytic leukemia.

Written as DNA, the CDR3 is TGCGCCAGCAGCTCCGCATTCGACAGCACCTCGCCTTCCTATGGCTACACCTTC. This translates into CASSSAFDSTSPSYGYTF. This rearrangement joins TRBV5-1 to TRBJ1-2, with D perhaps TRBD1 (5 bases). The germline V and J ends were trimmed by 3 bases and 4 bases, with 25 bases remaining between them. This CDR3 is built from 18 residues. The germline CDR1 and CDR2 sequences are SGHRS and YFSETQ. The full variable domain, completed using reference TRBV5-1 and TRBJ1-2, is KAGVTQTPRYLIKTRGQQVTLSCSPISGHRSVSWYQQTPGQGLQFLFEYFSETQRNKGNFPGRFSGRQFSNSRSEMNVSTLELGDSALYLCASSSAFDSTSPSYGYTFGSGTRLTVV.

J is TRBJ1-2 and V is TRBV6-6; 8 positions agree with TRBD1. J was trimmed by 8 bases and V by 4 bases; bases with no gene match: 6. From germline, CDR1 is MNHNY and CDR2 SVGAGI (reference sequence). The CDR3 runs 13 residues. CDR3 coding DNA: TGTGCCAGCAGTTCGGACAGGGTGGAGGGCTACACCTTC. Protein sequence: CASSSDRVEGYTF.

In this sample, this clone turned up a few times. The chain joins TRBV5-1 to TRBJ2-1; 9 bases are a match to TRBD2. The CDR3 covers 14 residues. The germline V gene encodes CDR1 SGHRS and CDR2 YFSETQ. The CDR3 DNA reads as TGCTCCTCGGCGGGAGGGGGCGCAAACAATGAGCAGTTCTTC. This sequence encodes CSSAGGGANNEQFF.

This chain connects TRBV29-1 to TRBJ1-1; 8 bases align to TRBD1. Germline loops: CDR1 SQVTM, CDR2 ANQGSEA. V lost 8 bases to trimming and J lost 2 bases; unmatched junction nucleotides: 7. The length of the CDR3 is 13 residues. CDR3: CSILGTGNTEAFF. The CDR3 region has the DNA TGCAGCATTCTGGGGACAGGCAACACTGAAGCTTTCTTT.

This clone was counted a few times. The CDR3 coding sequence is TGTGCCAGCAGCTTAGTCTCAGGGATCAGGGAGACCCAGTACTTC. This encodes CASSLVSGIRETQYF. The chain is built from TRBV11-2 and TRBJ2-5; maybe TRBD1 (5 bases). Trimming cost V 1 base and J 5 bases, with 14 bases left between them. This CDR3 has 15 residues. Germline CDR1 and CDR2: SGHAT and FQNNGV.

The chain is built from TRBV4-2 and TRBJ2-3; D is possibly TRBD2 (6 bases). V was pared by 4 bases and J by 2 bases, with 16 bases between. The germline gives CDR1 LGHNA, CDR2 YNFKEQ. CDR3 length equals 16 residues. The CDR3 reads CASSPGVAADTDTQYF. CDR3 in DNA: TGTGCCAGCAGCCCCGGGGTAGCGGCTGACACAGATACGCAGTATTTT.

This chain connects TRBV7-9 to TRBJ1-4, with D possibly matching TRBD1 (6 bases). CDR1 is SEHNR and CDR2 is FQNEAQ in the germline V gene (reference sequence). Trimming left V 5 bases short and J 5 bases short, with 18 bases between. The CDR3 runs to 16 residues. The CDR3 bases are TGTGCCAGCAGCCCCCTTGCGGGGGCCAGGAATGAAAAACTGTTTTTT. Translation gives CASSPLAGARNEKLFF.

This clone has just a few counts. This rearrangement joins TRBV5-1 to TRBJ1-1; D call uncertain. The V end was cut by 1 base, the J end by 4 bases, with 11 bases between. In germline, CDR1 is SGHRS, CDR2 YFSETQ. CDR3 length: 14 residues. DNA of the CDR3: TGCGCCAGCAGCTTGTCGTCGGGAGCCACTGAAGCTTTCTTT. Its protein is CASSLSSGATEAFF.

Points on this clone: A read error is the likely source, as a far larger clone sits one nucleotide away. The V gene is TRBV29-1, the J gene TRBJ2-7; the match to TRBD2 covers 12 bases. This CDR3 has 20 amino acids. Germline CDR1 reads SQVTM; CDR2 reads ANQGSEA. The trim removed 6 bases at V and 7 bases at J, leaving 28 bases unmatched. The CDR3: CSVEPGGLAGGYRYYNEQYF. The CDR3 nucleotides are TGCAGCGTCGAACCCGGCGGGCTAGCGGGGGGGTATCGCTACTACAATGAGCAGTACTTC.

J is TRBJ2-1 and V is TRBV7-9; 8 positions match TRBD2. Germline CDR1 SEHNR, CDR2 FQNEAQ (reference sequence). The CDR3 is 13 residues long. Losses at the gene ends were 5 bases for V and 7 bases for J; bases not matched to a gene: 4. The CDR3 region has the DNA TGTGCCAGCAGCCGGGGGGGCCTTAATGAGCAGTTCTTC. Residues: CASSRGGLNEQFF.

This clone has just one count. The chain links TRBV28 to TRBJ2-5; tentative D call: TRBD2 (5 bases). The CDR3 length is 14 residues. Germline V CDR1 and CDR2: MDHEN, SYDVKM. In nucleotides, the CDR3 is TGTACCCACCACCGGGAAGGTCAGTCTGGGGCCCAGTACTTC. It translates to CTHHREGQSGAQYF. The full variable domain, completed using reference TRBV28 and TRBJ2-5, is DVKVTQSSRYLVKRTGEKVFLECVQDMDHENMFWYRQDPGLGLRLIYFSYDVKMKEKGDIPEGYSVSREKKERFSLILESASTNQTSMYLCTHHREGQSGAQYFGPGTRLLVL.

The chain uses TRBV2 and TRBJ1-2; no clear D gene. Trimming shortened V by 4 bases and J by 0 bases, and 9 bases separated the two germline ends. The CDR3 runs to 14 residues. Germline CDR1 reads SNHLY; CDR2 reads FYNNEI. CDR3 in DNA: TGTGCCAGCAGTGCCAGATCTCCTAACTATGGCTACACCTTC. It yields the protein CASSARSPNYGYTF.

This clone came up a few times. This rearrangement joins TRBV5-1 to TRBJ2-3; no clear D. In germline, CDR1 is SGHRS, CDR2 YFSETQ. Trimming removed 0 bases at V and 1 base at J, with 6 bases between. The CDR3 loop spans 14 amino acids. The CDR3 sequence is CASSLDKGTDTQYF. The CDR3 DNA follows: TGCGCCAGCAGCTTGGATAAGGGCACAGATACGCAGTATTTT.

The gene calls are TRBV9 and TRBJ2-1; the D call may be TRBD1 or TRBD2 (6 bases each). Germline V gene data show CDR1 as SGDLS and CDR2 as YYNGEE. This CDR3 is built from 21 residues. V was pared by 3 bases and J by 5 bases, with 33 bases between. DNA of the CDR3: TGTGCCAGCAGCGAACGGAGCACCCGGACCGGATGGGGGGCTGGCGACAATGAGCAGTTCTTC. Its protein product is CASSERSTRTGWGAGDNEQFF.

This clone has only a few counts. CDR3 nucleotide sequence: TGTGCCAGCAGCGTAGCTACGTCAGAGACCCAGTACTTC. Amino acid sequence: CASSVATSETQYF. This rearrangement joins TRBV9 to TRBJ2-5, with D uncertain. From germline, CDR1 is SGDLS and CDR2 YYNGEE. CDR3 size: 13 residues. The V gene lost 0 bases and the J gene lost 4 bases, with 7 bases spanning the gap.

The V call is TRBV5-1, the J call TRBJ1-1; TRBD1 matches 8 bases. CDR3 length equals 15 residues. The V gene end was trimmed by 3 bases and the J gene end by 4 bases; junction bases not matched to a gene: 8. Germline lookup yields CDR1 SGHRS and CDR2 YFSETQ. The CDR3 is CASSWGDRLVTEAFF. The CDR3 DNA reads TGCGCCAGCAGCTGGGGGGACAGGTTGGTCACTGAAGCTTTCTTT.

The rearrangement joins TRBV5-1 to TRBJ2-5; 8 nucleotides line up with TRBD1. CDR3 size: 14 residues. The trim removed 3 bases at V and 4 bases at J, leaving 5 bases unmatched. The germline gives CDR1 SGHRS, CDR2 YFSETQ. CDR3 in DNA: TGCGCCAGCAGCTCAGGTACAGGGGGAGAGACCCAGTACTTC. Amino acid sequence: CASSSGTGGETQYF.

This clone was seen only a few times. The chain uses TRBV7-6 and TRBJ1-3; the D gene is possibly TRBD1 (5 bases). Germline loops: CDR1 SGHVS, CDR2 FNYEAQ. The CDR3 length is 18 residues. V was shortened by 3 bases and J by 0 bases, with 18 bases between the two germline ends. The CDR3 region is CASSFSPGRESSGNTIYF. DNA of the CDR3: TGTGCCAGCAGCTTTTCCCCCGGCAGGGAGAGCTCTGGAAACACCATATATTTT.

This clone appeared a few times. This chain links TRBV2 with TRBJ1-6; 10 bases fit TRBD1. Germline values: CDR1 SNHLY, CDR2 FYNNEI. Trimming took 6 bases from V and 7 from J; bases not matched to a gene: 3. The CDR3 is made up of 14 amino acids. Here the CDR3 DNA reads TGTGCCAGCAGCTGGGACAGGGGAAATTCACCCCTCCACTTT. Amino acids: CASSWDRGNSPLHF. The full variable domain, with the rest looked up from reference TRBV2 and TRBJ1-6, is EPEVTQTPSHQVTQMGQEVILRCVPISNHLYFYWYRQILGQKVEFLVSFYNNEISEKSEIFDDQFSVERPDGSNFTLKIRSTKLEDSAMYFCASSWDRGNSPLHFGNGTRLTVT.

This sequence joins TRBV5-1 and TRBJ2-3; 8 bases align to TRBD2. This CDR3 comprises 13 residues. The V segment lost 8 bases and the J segment 2 bases; nucleotides outside the gene matches: 4. The germline V gene encodes CDR1 SGHRS and CDR2 YFSETQ. CDR3 loop: CASRGGDTDTQYF. The CDR3 bases are TGCGCCAGTCGGGGGGGCGACACAGATACGCAGTATTTT. Drawing the rest from reference TRBV5-1 and TRBJ2-3, the complete variable domain is KAGVTQTPRYLIKTRGQQVTLSCSPISGHRSVSWYQQTPGQGLQFLFEYFSETQRNKGNFPGRFSGRQFSNSRSEMNVSTLELGDSALYLCASRGGDTDTQYFGPGTRLTVL.

The chain has TRBV25-1 and TRBJ2-7; D unresolved. This CDR3 has 12 residues. CDR1 is MGHDK, CDR2 SYGVNS, per germline. The V end was cut by 0 bases, the J end by 2 bases, with 2 bases between. The CDR3, as DNA: TGTGCCAGCAGTGAATATACCTACGAGCAGTACTTC. As protein: CASSEYTYEQYF.

CDR3 bases: TGCGCCAGCAGCCACCGACTAGTTGCAGATACGCAGTATTTT. Its protein product is CASSHRLVADTQYF. The gene calls are TRBV4-1 and TRBJ2-3; tentative D call: TRBD2 (6 bases). The CDR3 runs 14 residues. Germline V gives CDR1 MGHRA, CDR2 YSYEKL. Trimming removed 3 bases from V and 4 bases from J, with 11 bases in between.

The V call is TRBV7-9, the J call TRBJ2-2; tentative D call: TRBD1 (5 bases). Trimming pared 2 bases from V and 5 bases from J, leaving 12 bases between. The CDR3 has 15 amino acids. The germline V gene encodes CDR1 SEHNR and CDR2 FQNEAQ (reference sequence). CDR3 sequence: CASSLMAGLTGELFF. In DNA, the CDR3 is TGTGCCAGCAGCTTAATGGCAGGGCTAACCGGGGAGCTGTTTTTT.